The source of this T cell receptor (beta chain) is a study of esophageal squamous cell carcinoma under preoperative chemotherapy. Study context: Samples included peripheral blood T cells as well as tumor-infiltrating lymphocytes.

Time point noted: after preoperative PTX-NDP chemotherapy. Before surgery, patients were given preoperative paclitaxel-nedaplatin chemotherapy. This clonotype was seen a few times. Its target is unknown. One end of the junction does not line up with germline, which may come from a read error. Overall study results and limits: After treatment, tumor-infiltrating lymphocytes apparently came partly from blood T cells.

The germline CDR1 and CDR2 sequences are LGHNT and FRNRAP. This CDR3 has 13 amino acids. TCRdb re-analysed the PCR reads in MiXCR, keeping a single row per CDR3 protein. This table has 30,000 to 35,000 distinct CDR3 sequences, around 50% appearing once. The genes are TRBV12-5 and TRBJ2-1, with 8 bases aligning to TRBD2. This TCR derives from a human donor with esophageal squamous cell carcinoma. The donor label of this sample is uncertain. The material was obtained from a patient given preoperative chemotherapy. The CDR3 DNA sequence: TGTGCTAGTGGTGGGGTAGCGGGGACCCACAGAAAATTC. It specifies CASGGVAGTHRKF. Full variable domain (outside the CDR3, taken from reference TRBV12-5 and TRBJ2-1): DARVTQTPRHKVTEMGQEVTMRCQPILGHNTVFWYRQTMMQGLELLAYFRNRAPLDDSGMPKDRFSAEMPDATLATLKIQPSEPRDSAVYFCASGGVAGTHRKFGPGTRLTVL.